Below are 29 T cell receptor beta chains sequenced from a single sample in a study of T cells in Graves' hyperthyroidism and ophthalmopathy. The CDR3 regions of TCR beta were amplified from RNA transcripts. The HTBI set primed first-round TCR CDR3 RT-PCR. From the multiplex PCR reads, TCRdb called clonotypes with MiXCR, one entry per CDR3 protein. The data contain about 840,000 distinct CDR3 sequences, roughly 37% of them singletons. Sequencing used blood. These receptors originate from a man between 18 and 35 years old with Graves' hyperthyroidism.

Details on this clonotype: This may arise from a read error, as a much more abundant clone is one base away. The genes are TRBV2 and TRBJ2-5; maybe TRBD1 (6 bases). Germline V gives CDR1 SNHLY, CDR2 FYNNEI. The length of the CDR3 is 11 residues. Trimming shortened V by 6 bases and J by 6 bases, and 8 bases separated the two germline ends. The CDR3 region has the DNA TGTGCCAGCAGCACAGGGAAGACCCAGTACTTC. Protein: CASSTGKTQYF.

The chain couples TRBV14 to TRBJ1-6, with D perhaps TRBD1 (6 bases). The V end lost 0 bases, the J end lost 14 bases, and 17 bases lay between the germline ends. Looked up from germline, CDR1 is SGHDN and CDR2 is FVKESK. This CDR3 has 15 amino acids. Here the CDR3 DNA reads TGTGCCAGCAGCCAAGATAGGGGGGCCCCTAGGACCCTCCACTTT. Protein sequence: CASSQDRGAPRTLHF.

This clonotype was seen many times. V usage is TRBV20-1 and J usage is TRBJ2-6; tentative D call: TRBD1 (5 bases). Between the trimmed V and J ends, which lost 2 bases and 1 base, there was a span of 6 bases. The germline CDR1 and CDR2 sequences are DFQATT and SNEGSKA (reference sequence). This CDR3 spans 14 amino acids. The CDR3 coding sequence is TGCAGTGCTAGACAGGGTTCTGGGGCCAACGTCCTGACTTTC. This sequence encodes CSARQGSGANVLTF.

This clonotype was seen only a few times. The junction shows a germline mismatch at one end, possibly a read error. This chain connects TRBV5-1 to TRBJ2-7, with D unresolved. Germline V gives CDR1 SGHRS, CDR2 YFSETQ. This CDR3 region has 14 residues. In DNA, the CDR3 is TGTGCCAGCAGCTTGATTAGCCGCTCCTACGAGCAGTACTTC. It specifies CASSLISRSYEQYF. Full variable domain (outside the CDR3, taken from reference TRBV5-1 and TRBJ2-7): KAGVTQTPRYLIKTRGQQVTLSCSPISGHRSVSWYQQTPGQGLQFLFEYFSETQRNKGNFPGRFSGRQFSNSRSEMNVSTLELGDSALYLCASSLISRSYEQYFGPGTRLTVT.

The rearrangement links TRBV12-3 or TRBV12-4 to TRBJ2-2; maybe TRBD2 (6 bases). The CDR3 spans 14 residues. The V and J ends lost 4 bases and 7 bases respectively, with 13 bases between them. CDR3 sequence reads: CASSYSEGNGELFF. CDR3 nucleotides: TGTGCCAGCAGTTACTCGGAGGGCAACGGGGAGCTGTTTTTT.

In its sample, this clonotype was seen many times. The J gene is TRBJ1-1, the V gene TRBV5-6, with D unresolved. Trimming left V 2 bases short and J 1 base short, with 6 bases between. In germline, CDR1 is SGHDT, CDR2 YYEEEE. The CDR3 runs 13 residues. For the CDR3, the DNA is TGTGCCAGCAGCTTAAGCCCGAACACTGAAGCTTTCTTT. Protein sequence: CASSLSPNTEAFF.

This clonotype was seen ten or more times. V gene TRBV2 combines with J gene TRBJ1-2; TRBD1 agrees at 8 bases. The CDR3 extends over 16 amino acids. CDR1 and CDR2 from the germline V gene are SNHLY and FYNNEI. With V trimmed by 0 bases and J by 7 bases, 10 bases remained unmatched. The DNA for the CDR3 is TGTGCCAGCAGTGAAGCTGGGGCAGGGGGCGGCCTTGGCTACACCTTC. Translation gives CASSEAGAGGGLGYTF.

This clonotype has just one count. The chain recombines TRBV14 with TRBJ1-2; maybe TRBD1 (6 bases). From germline, CDR1 is SGHDN and CDR2 FVKESK. The CDR3 contains 17 residues. V was cut by 4 bases and J by 2 bases, with 20 bases left in between. The CDR3 loop reads CASSPWSSRTANYGYTF. CDR3 DNA sequence: TGTGCCAGCAGCCCCTGGAGCTCAAGGACAGCGAACTATGGCTACACCTTC.

For this clonotype: At one of its ends the junction is not consistent with the germline gene, which may arise from a read error. The chain joins TRBV13 to TRBJ2-7, with D perhaps matching TRBD2 (6 bases). Germline CDR1 is PRHDT and CDR2 is FYEKMQ (reference sequence). The CDR3 covers 12 residues. The CDR3 DNA reads as TGTGCCATGCGGGATAGCTCCTACAAGCAGTACTTC. Translated, it gives CAMRDSSYKQYF.

J is TRBJ1-2 and V is TRBV12-3 or TRBV12-4; 9 bases fit TRBD1. J was trimmed by 8 bases and V by 4 bases; bases with no gene match: 11. The CDR3 covers 15 residues. For the CDR3, the DNA is TGTGCCAGCAGTTACGTAACCGGGACAGGGCCCGGCTACACCTTC. It translates to CASSYVTGTGPGYTF.

This clonotype has ten or more counts. The chain couples TRBV20-1 to TRBJ2-7; 8 bases match TRBD1. Germline V gene lookup returns CDR1 DFQATT and CDR2 SNEGSKA (reference sequence). V shed 6 bases, J shed 6 bases, and the junction held 4 bases outside the gene matches. The CDR3 contains 11 residues. CDR3 protein: CSAGQGPEQYF. DNA of the CDR3: TGCAGTGCAGGACAGGGTCCCGAGCAGTACTTC.

This clonotype was found once. This chain links TRBV12-3 or TRBV12-4 with TRBJ2-7; 7 bases align to TRBD1. The CDR3 is 14 amino acids. V shed 5 bases and J 2 bases; nucleotides not matched to a gene: 6. The CDR3 loop is CASSPRQGPYEQYF. Here the CDR3 DNA reads TGTGCCAGCAGTCCCAGACAGGGCCCCTACGAGCAGTACTTC.

In this sample, this clonotype turned up a few times. CDR3 loop: CASSRPRWGGLAEETQYF. CDR3 bases: TGTGCCAGCAGCAGACCCCGATGGGGGGGACTAGCGGAAGAGACCCAGTACTTC. The chain couples TRBV7-2 to TRBJ2-5, with 11 bases identical to TRBD2. This CDR3 has 18 amino acids. Trimming cost V 5 bases and J 3 bases; bases outside gene matches: 14. Germline-derived CDR1 and CDR2 are SGHTA and FQGNSA.

As concerns this clonotype: A much larger clone lies one base from this, so it may be a read error. This rearrangement joins TRBV2 to TRBJ2-7; D may be TRBD1 (6 bases). Germline CDR1 SNHLY, CDR2 FYNNEI. CDR3 length: 15 residues. V gave up 1 base and J gave up 3 bases, with 13 bases separating them. The CDR3 DNA sequence: TGTGCCAGCAGTGAAGGGGGGCACTACTTCTACGAGCAGTACTTC. It is translated as CASSEGGHYFYEQYF.

This clonotype was counted at least ten times. The rearrangement uses TRBV10-1 and TRBJ1-5; 8 nucleotides match TRBD1. Germline trimming cut 8 bases from V and 6 bases from J; bases unmatched to any gene: 9. CDR3 length: 14 residues. The germline V gene has CDR1 WNHNN and CDR2 SYGVQD (reference sequence). CDR3 region: CASPSDRVFQPQHF. The CDR3 DNA sequence: TGCGCCAGCCCTTCGGACAGGGTATTTCAGCCCCAGCATTTT.

In this sample, this clonotype turned up a few times. V usage is TRBV19 and J usage is TRBJ1-2, with 9 bases matching TRBD1. The V segment lost 9 bases and the J segment 4 bases; nucleotides outside the gene matches: 12. CDR3 length: 15 amino acids. The germline V gene has CDR1 LNHDA and CDR2 SQIVND (reference sequence). The CDR3 DNA is TGTGCCAGCAGCCAAGGGACAGGGAGCTTCTATGGCTACACCTTC. It translates to CASSQGTGSFYGYTF.

Details on this clonotype: One end of the junction varies from germline; a read error may be responsible. The rearrangement joins TRBV20-1 to TRBJ2-5; D not certain. This CDR3 contains 13 residues. The germline V gene has CDR1 DFQATT and CDR2 SNEGSKA (reference sequence). The chain's CDR3 is CSARGPFQETRYF. The CDR3 DNA follows: TGCAGTGCTAGAGGACCGTTCCAAGAGACCCGGTACTTC.

The rearrangement uses TRBV18 and TRBJ1-5; D gene ambiguous. The V end was cut by 0 bases, the J end by 4 bases, with 10 bases between. CDR1 and CDR2 from the germline V gene are KGHSH and LQKENI. The CDR3 contains 15 residues. Here the CDR3 DNA reads TGTGCCAGCTCACCACCGCCAGGTGGGAATCAGCCCCAGCATTTT. Translating gives CASSPPPGGNQPQHF.

The chain couples TRBV12-3 or TRBV12-4 to TRBJ2-7, with D possibly matching TRBD1 (6 bases). The CDR3 is made up of 14 amino acids. V was clipped by 8 bases and J by 0 bases, with 14 bases between them. The CDR3 DNA follows: TGTGCCAGCGGGCCACAGGGAACCTCCTACGAGCAGTACTTC. Its translation: CASGPQGTSYEQYF.

This clonotype was seen ten or more times. The chain couples TRBV29-1 to TRBJ1-4; perhaps TRBD1 as D (6 bases). With 7 bases removed from V and 8 bases from J, the gap between germline ends came to 17 bases. In germline, CDR1 is SQVTM, CDR2 ANQGSEA. The CDR3 has 13 amino acids. The CDR3 reads CSALQGGEEKLFF. CDR3 nucleotide sequence: TGCAGCGCACTACAGGGAGGAGAGGAAAAACTGTTTTTT.

This clonotype was counted a single time. V and J are TRBV10-3 and TRBJ1-5; D is undetermined. Germline V lookup: CDR1 ENHRY, CDR2 SYGVKD. The V gene lost 10 bases and the J gene lost 4 bases, with 17 bases spanning the gap. The CDR3 is 14 residues long. The CDR3 DNA reads as TGTGCCAGTGCAGCGGGCGTAGTGAATCAGCCCCAGCATTTT. Protein sequence: CASAAGVVNQPQHF.

In its sample, this clonotype was seen once. This may be a read error: a much more frequent sequence differs by one nucleotide. This chain uses TRBV2 with TRBJ1-2; D gene ambiguous. CDR3 size: 14 residues. CDR1 and CDR2 from the germline V gene are SNHLY and FYNNEI. CDR3 protein: CASSERLLDYGCTF. CDR3 in DNA: TGTGCCAGCAGTGAACGACTCCTGGACTATGGCTGCACCTTC.

In its sample, this clonotype was seen a few times. The chain uses TRBV6-5 and TRBJ2-7, with D maybe TRBD2 (6 bases). In germline, CDR1 is MNHEY, CDR2 SVGAGI. The CDR3 consists of 14 residues. V gave up 4 bases and J gave up 4 bases, with 14 bases separating them. For the CDR3, the DNA is TGTGCCAGCAGTTCGTGGGACTCGACTTACGAGCAGTACTTC. Amino acid sequence: CASSSWDSTYEQYF.

There are a few counts of this clonotype. The chain links TRBV7-9 to TRBJ1-1, with TRBD1 as a possible D gene (6 bases). V was clipped by 2 bases and J by 8 bases, with 12 bases between them. This CDR3 has 13 residues. CDR1 and CDR2 from the germline V gene are SEHNR and FQNEAQ (reference sequence). Here the CDR3 DNA reads TGTGCCAGCAGCTTACCGGGGGCGAGGGAAGCTTTCTTT. This codes for CASSLPGAREAFF.

This clonotype was picked up a small number of times. The chain is built from TRBV5-6 and TRBJ2-5; D call uncertain. Looked up from germline, CDR1 is SGHDT and CDR2 is YYEEEE. CDR3 length: 13 amino acids. V gave up 3 bases and J gave up 5 bases, with 11 bases separating them. This chain's CDR3 is CASSSRSEETQYF. In nucleotides, the CDR3 is TGTGCCAGCAGCTCCAGGTCCGAGGAGACCCAGTACTTC.

The chain is built from TRBV7-8 and TRBJ2-7; 7 bases fit TRBD1. Trimming removed 1 base from V and 5 bases from J; junction bases left unmatched: 5. CDR3 length: 14 amino acids. Looked up from germline, CDR1 is SGHVS and CDR2 is FQNEAQ. CDR3 sequence (DNA): TGTGCCAGCAGCTTAGGGGGACAGCCTAACGAGCAGTACTTC. Translation gives CASSLGGQPNEQYF.

This clonotype was detected only a few times. The chain recombines TRBV4-3 with TRBJ1-1, with D maybe TRBD1 (6 bases). CDR3 size: 15 residues. In germline, CDR1 is LGHNA, CDR2 YSLEER. V lost 5 bases and J lost 4, with 17 bases in between. This CDR3 is CASSFSGAGGTEAFF. The CDR3 region has the DNA TGCGCCAGCAGCTTCTCGGGGGCGGGGGGCACTGAAGCTTTCTTT.

This rearrangement joins TRBV14 to TRBJ2-1, with D maybe TRBD2 (7 bases). This CDR3 has 14 amino acids. Germline CDR1 reads SGHDN; CDR2 reads FVKESK. The V and J ends lost 7 bases and 8 bases respectively, with 18 bases between them. The CDR3: CASTLGGPHYEQFF. Written as DNA, the CDR3 is TGTGCCAGCACCCTCGGGGGGCCACACTATGAGCAGTTCTTC.

This clonotype was counted many times. This chain joins TRBV20-1 and TRBJ2-7; 9 bases map to TRBD2. The germline gives CDR1 DFQATT, CDR2 SNEGSKA (reference sequence). This CDR3 is 14 amino acids long. The V gene end was trimmed by 5 bases and the J gene end by 3 bases; junction bases not matched to a gene: 8. CDR3: CSAYFSGGVYEQYF. The CDR3 DNA follows: TGCAGTGCTTACTTTAGCGGGGGAGTCTACGAGCAGTACTTC.